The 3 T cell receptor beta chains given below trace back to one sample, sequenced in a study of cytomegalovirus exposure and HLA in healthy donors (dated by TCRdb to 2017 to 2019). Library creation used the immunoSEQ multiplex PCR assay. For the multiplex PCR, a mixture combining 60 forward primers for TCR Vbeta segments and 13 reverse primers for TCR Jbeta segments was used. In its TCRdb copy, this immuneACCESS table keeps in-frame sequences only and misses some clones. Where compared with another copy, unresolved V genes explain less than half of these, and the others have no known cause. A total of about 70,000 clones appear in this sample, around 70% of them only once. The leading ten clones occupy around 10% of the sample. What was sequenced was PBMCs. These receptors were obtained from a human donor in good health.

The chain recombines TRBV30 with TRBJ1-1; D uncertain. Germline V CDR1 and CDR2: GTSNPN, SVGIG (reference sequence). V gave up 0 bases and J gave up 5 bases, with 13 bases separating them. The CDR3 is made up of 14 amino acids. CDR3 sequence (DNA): TGTGCCTGGAGTGTAGAGGAGGTGAGGACTGAAGCTTTCTTT. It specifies CAWSVEEVRTEAFF.

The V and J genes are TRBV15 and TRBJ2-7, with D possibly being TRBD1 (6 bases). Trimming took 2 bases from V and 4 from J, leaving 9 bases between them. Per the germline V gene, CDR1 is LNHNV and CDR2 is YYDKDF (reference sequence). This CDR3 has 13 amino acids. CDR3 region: CATSRLTGYEQYF. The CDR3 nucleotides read TGTGCCACCAGCAGATTGACAGGTTACGAGCAGTACTTC.

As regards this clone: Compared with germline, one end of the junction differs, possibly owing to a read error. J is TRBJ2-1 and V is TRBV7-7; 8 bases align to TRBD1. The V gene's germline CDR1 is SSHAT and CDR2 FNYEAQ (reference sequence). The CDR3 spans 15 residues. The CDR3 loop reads CASSLNRDRYNEQFF. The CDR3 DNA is TGTGCTAGCAGCTTAAATCGGGACAGGTACAATGAGCAGTTCTTC.